A single sample gave rise to the 21 T cell receptor beta chains below, sequenced in a study of T-cell reconstitution after alpha-beta-depleted transplantation in children. As it was prepared, the TCRbeta library received unique molecular identifiers. TCRdb recomputed calls from the PCR reads with MiXCR, one row per CDR3 protein. The table has roughly 300,000 distinct CDR3 sequences, around a tenth seen once. Sequenced material: peripheral blood, taken 180 days after TCRalphabeta/CD19-depleted stem cell transplant. Receptors originate from a male patient under 10 years old who had a stem cell transplant for chronic granulomatous disease, so the T cells may come from the graft donor.

Many counts were recorded for this clonotype. The chain has TRBV24-1 and TRBJ2-5; 13 bases map to TRBD2. The CDR3 spans 16 residues. V shed 1 base, J shed 5 bases, and the junction held 3 bases outside the gene matches. CDR1 and CDR2 from the germline V gene are KGHDR and SFDVKD. The CDR3 region has the DNA TGTGCCACCAGTGATTTTGGACTAGCGGGAGTTGAGACCCAGTACTTC. Translated, it gives CATSDFGLAGVETQYF.

This clonotype came up many times. The chain joins TRBV29-1 to TRBJ2-6; 7 nucleotides align to TRBD1. The length of the CDR3 is 14 residues. Germline trimming cut 2 bases from V and 2 bases from J; bases unmatched to any gene: 0. Germline V gene lookup returns CDR1 SQVTM and CDR2 ANQGSEA. The CDR3 nucleotides read TGCAGCGTTGAACAGGGGGCTGGGGCCAACGTCCTGACTTTC. It yields the protein CSVEQGAGANVLTF.

This clonotype was recorded at least ten times. V gene TRBV4-1 combines with J gene TRBJ2-3; D gene uncertain. Germline V gene lookup returns CDR1 MGHRA and CDR2 YSYEKL. The CDR3 has 15 residues. Trimming shortened V by 1 base and J by 2 bases, and 10 bases separated the two germline ends. This CDR3 reads CASSQVGLTTDTQYF. The CDR3, as DNA: TGCGCCAGCAGCCAAGTCGGGCTAACCACAGATACGCAGTATTTT.

V gene TRBV30 combines with J gene TRBJ1-5; D is undetermined. The CDR3 covers 13 residues. V was trimmed by 3 bases and J by 1 base, leaving 7 bases between them. The germline CDR1 and CDR2 sequences are GTSNPN and SVGIG (reference sequence). In DNA, the CDR3 is TGTGCCTGGAGCTCCTTCAGCAATCAGCCCCAGCATTTT. Translated: CAWSSFSNQPQHF.

This clonotype was observed many times. The chain couples TRBV28 to TRBJ2-7, with D maybe TRBD2 (6 bases). The germline V and J ends were trimmed by 5 bases and 2 bases, with 13 bases remaining between them. Germline CDR1 is MDHEN and CDR2 is SYDVKM. This CDR3 spans 14 amino acids. CDR3: CASSQEGYPYEQYF. CDR3 DNA: TGTGCCAGCAGTCAGGAGGGGTATCCCTACGAGCAGTACTTC. The whole variable domain, filled in from reference TRBV28 and TRBJ2-7, reads DVKVTQSSRYLVKRTGEKVFLECVQDMDHENMFWYRQDPGLGLRLIYFSYDVKMKEKGDIPEGYSVSREKKERFSLILESASTNQTSMYLCASSQEGYPYEQYFGPGTRLTVT.

At least ten counts were recorded for this clonotype. The chain couples TRBV12-3 or TRBV12-4 to TRBJ2-4; possible D gene TRBD1, 6 bases. The V end was cut by 3 bases, the J end by 3 bases, with 12 bases between. The CDR3 consists of 15 residues. CDR3 sequence (DNA): TGTGCCAGCAGTTTTGGGACAAGGGGCAAAAACATTCAGTACTTC. This gives the protein CASSFGTRGKNIQYF.

The table lists this clonotype with many counts. This chain links TRBV18 with TRBJ1-4; D is unresolved. Trimming took off 3 bases at V and 0 bases at J, with 11 bases between the two ends. CDR1 KGHSH and CDR2 LQKENI come from the germline V gene. This CDR3 is built from 16 residues. CDR3 coding DNA: TGTGCCAGCTCACCCCAGAGGGAAGCAACTAATGAAAAACTGTTTTTT. Translated: CASSPQREATNEKLFF. The variable domain in full, completed from reference TRBV18 and TRBJ1-4, reads NAGVMQNPRHLVRRRGQEARLRCSPMKGHSHVYWYRQLPEEGLKFMVYLQKENIIDESGMPKERFSAEFPKEGPSILRIQQVVRGDSAAYFCASSPQREATNEKLFFGSGTQLSVL.

This clonotype was seen ten or more times. The chain couples TRBV6-2 or TRBV6-3 to TRBJ2-2; D may be TRBD1 (6 bases). Trimming left V 6 bases short and J 0 bases short, with 11 bases between. There are 15 residues in the CDR3. The germline V gene has CDR1 MNHEY and CDR2 SVGEGT. The CDR3 sequence is CASSSRTANTGELFF. The CDR3 nucleotides read TGTGCCAGCAGCTCCCGGACAGCGAACACCGGGGAGCTGTTTTTT.

This clonotype occurred many times. The CDR3 is CAWRGGGVHDSYNEQFF. The CDR3 nucleotides read TGTGCCTGGAGAGGAGGGGGGGTACACGACTCCTACAATGAGCAGTTCTTC. The chain is built from TRBV30 and TRBJ2-1; D is perhaps TRBD2 (7 bases). V lost 3 bases, J lost 0 bases, and 18 bases lay in between. Germline V gene sequence: CDR1 GTSNPN, CDR2 SVGIG (reference sequence). CDR3 length: 17 residues.

To note about this clonotype: This may arise from a read error, as a much more abundant clone is one base away. The chain carries TRBV6-5 and TRBJ2-3; no definite D call. This CDR3 is built from 15 residues. Germline V CDR1 and CDR2: MNHEY, SVGAGI. Between the trimmed V and J ends, which lost 3 bases and 0 bases, there was a span of 10 bases. This CDR3 reads CASSYVGPSTDTQYF. CDR3 bases: TGTGCCAGCAGTTATGTTGGACCCAGCACAGATACGCAGTATTTT.

This clonotype came up many times. The V call is TRBV21-1, the J call TRBJ2-5; the table names TRBD2, a call not compared with the DNA. TRBV21-1 is a documented pseudogene. CDR3 length equals 16 residues. The CDR3: CASSPQRSGRRETQYF. The CDR3 DNA is TGTGCCAGCAGCCCGCAACGGAGCGGGAGGAGGGAGACCCAGTACTTC.

This clonotype was observed at least ten times. V usage is TRBV9 and J usage is TRBJ2-1; D might be TRBD2 (7 bases). The CDR3 runs 16 residues. Germline V gene data show CDR1 as SGDLS and CDR2 as YYNGEE. Trimming removed 0 bases from V and 2 bases from J, with 12 bases in between. CDR3 bases: TGTGCCAGCAGCGTAGTGGGAGGGGGGCCCTACAATGAGCAGTTCTTC. Its protein is CASSVVGGGPYNEQFF.

This clonotype was picked up many times. The gene calls are TRBV7-6 and TRBJ2-5; possibly TRBD2 for D (6 bases). The CDR3 has 13 residues. Per germline, CDR1 SGHVS and CDR2 FNYEAQ. The V gene lost 5 bases and the J gene lost 2 bases, with 9 bases spanning the gap. The CDR3 sequence is CASSVGLQETQYF. The CDR3 coding sequence is TGTGCCAGCAGCGTGGGACTGCAAGAGACCCAGTACTTC.

The chain recombines TRBV20-1 with TRBJ2-3; 11 bases match TRBD2. Looked up from germline, CDR1 is DFQATT and CDR2 is SNEGSKA (reference sequence). CDR3 size: 15 residues. Germline trimming cut 1 base from V and 5 bases from J; bases unmatched to any gene: 5. This CDR3 reads CSARGSGGGRDTQYF. Written as DNA, the CDR3 is TGCAGTGCTAGAGGTAGCGGGGGGGGCAGAGATACGCAGTATTTT.

The table lists this clonotype with many counts. The genes are TRBV6-5 and TRBJ2-1; weak D call: TRBD2 (5 bases). V was clipped by 3 bases and J by 0 bases, with 15 bases between them. Germline CDR1 MNHEY, CDR2 SVGAGI. This CDR3 spans 17 amino acids. The CDR3 coding sequence is TGTGCCAGCAGTTATCAACTAGGTCGGAGCTCCTACAATGAGCAGTTCTTC. This translates into CASSYQLGRSSYNEQFF.

This clonotype came up many times. The V gene is TRBV7-9, the J gene TRBJ2-1; maybe TRBD1 (6 bases). V gave up 1 base and J gave up 8 bases, with 18 bases separating them. Per the germline V gene, CDR1 is SEHNR and CDR2 is FQNEAQ (reference sequence). CDR3 length: 16 residues. The DNA of the CDR3 is TGTGCCAGCAGCTTAGTATTGCAGGGGAGTATTGATGAGCAGTTCTTC. Protein: CASSLVLQGSIDEQFF.

In its sample, this clonotype was seen many times. The chain joins TRBV12-3 or TRBV12-4 to TRBJ2-1; 8 nucleotides agree with TRBD1. Losses at the gene ends were 3 bases for V and 1 base for J; bases not matched to a gene: 8. The CDR3 totals 17 residues. The CDR3 DNA reads as TGTGCCAGCAGTTTTCAGGGGACAGGCCGTTCCTACAATGAGCAGTTCTTC. Its protein product is CASSFQGTGRSYNEQFF.

In this sample, this clonotype turned up many times. The rearrangement uses TRBV6-1 and TRBJ1-1; weak D call: TRBD1 (6 bases). Germline CDR1 MNHNS, CDR2 SASEGT. The ends were cut back, 7 bases at V and 6 bases at J, with 12 bases in the middle. The CDR3 length is 12 residues. The CDR3 DNA follows: TGTGCCAGCACCAGGGGAAGAGCTGAAGCTTTCTTT. This codes for CASTRGRAEAFF.

This clonotype appeared many times. V and J are TRBV29-1 and TRBJ1-2; 7 bases agree with TRBD1. CDR1 SQVTM and CDR2 ANQGSEA come from the germline V gene. V was pared by 7 bases and J by 7 bases, with 6 bases of the junction left unmatched. The CDR3 has 11 amino acids. Here the CDR3 reads CSGGQDAGYTF. The CDR3 DNA is TGCAGCGGCGGACAGGATGCTGGCTACACCTTC.

CDR3 coding DNA: TGTGCCAGCAGCCAAGAATCCGGGGGAGATACGCAGTATTTT. Its protein is CASSQESGGDTQYF. J is TRBJ2-3 and V is TRBV4-2; maybe TRBD2 (6 bases). The CDR3 sequence is 14 residues long. The germline gives CDR1 LGHNA, CDR2 YNFKEQ. Deletions cut 0 bases from V and 5 bases from J, with 9 bases between.

This clonotype was recorded many times. The gene calls are TRBV5-1 and TRBJ2-3; possible D gene TRBD1, 6 bases. Germline V lookup: CDR1 SGHRS, CDR2 YFSETQ. V lost 3 bases, J lost 6 bases, and 17 bases lay in between. CDR3 size: 15 residues. DNA for the CDR3: TGCGCCAGCAGCTCAAACCATCAGGGGACGGATACGCAGTATTTT. Translating gives CASSSNHQGTDTQYF.